Each of the 2 T cell receptor beta chains below was sequenced from the same sample in a study of blood T cell repertoires in COVID-19. TCRdb's table, derived via immunoSEQ multiplex PCR, lists solely in-frame clones and lacks some. This table holds roughly 250,000 clones, 75% to 95% found once. The material sequenced was PBMCs or T cells enriched from blood (not recorded which). The receptors come from a woman aged 18-29 years who had recovered from COVID-19.

This clone was seen a handful of times. The CDR3 coding sequence is TGTGCCACCAGTGATTCCGCAGGGGGGACTGAAGCTTTCTTT. Protein product: CATSDSAGGTEAFF. The J gene is TRBJ1-1, the V gene TRBV24-1; 7 bases agree with TRBD1. Germline CDR1 KGHDR, CDR2 SFDVKD. The J segment lost 5 bases and the V segment lost 2 bases, leaving 4 bases of the junction unmatched. The CDR3 contains 14 residues.

This sequence joins TRBV19 and TRBJ2-3; 8 nucleotides align to TRBD1. This CDR3 has 17 amino acids. The germline CDR1 and CDR2 sequences are LNHDA and SQIVND (reference sequence). Trimming cost V 0 bases and J 1 base; bases outside gene matches: 6. The CDR3 bases are TGTGCCAGTAGTATAGAGAGGAACAGGGGGGGCACAGATACGCAGTATTTT. Amino acids: CASSIERNRGGTDTQYF.